These T cell receptor beta chains were read from a single sample in a study of control samples from healthy donors and cancer patients. Measured with immunoSEQ multiplex PCR; TCRdb has only the in-frame clones, and not every one. This sample has just over 50,000 clones, with about 90% found just once. The sample was PBMCs. Receptors were obtained from a man aged 50 to 60 with head and neck cancer. Both conserved end residues are part of each CDR3. Fields, in order: CDR3 protein, CDR3 DNA, J gene, V gene, D gene. A D gene is named only where the DNA matches it firmly.

CASSDDYGDLVNF TGTGCCAGCAGTGACGATTACGGGGATTTAGTTAATTTT TRBJ2-3 TRBV2 .
CASSYSANYGYTF TGTGCCAGCAGTTACTCTGCTAACTATGGCTACACCTTC TRBJ1-2 TRBV6-5 .
CASSYVQSGEGAGELFF TGTGCCAGCAGTTACGTCCAATCGGGAGAAGGAGCCGGGGAGCTGTTTTTT TRBJ2-2 TRBV6-2/TRBV6-3 .
CASSSYGNTEAFF TGTGCCAGCAGTTCCTACGGGAACACTGAAGCTTTCTTT TRBJ1-1 TRBV27 .
CASRKSGFIEYQPQHF TGTGCCAGCAGAAAATCTGGATTCATAGAGTATCAGCCCCAGCATTTT TRBJ1-5 TRBV28 .
CASSPGGSVQETQYF TGCGCCAGCAGCCCTGGTGGTAGCGTACAAGAGACCCAGTACTTC TRBJ2-5 TRBV5-1 .
CASRRRINEKLFF TGTGCCAGTAGACGACGGATTAATGAAAAACTGTTTTTT TRBJ1-4 TRBV19 .
CASSVSYEQYF TGTGCCAGCAGCGTCTCCTACGAGCAGTACTTC TRBJ2-7 TRBV5-5 .
CATPDGQETQYF TGCGCCACCCCGGACGGTCAAGAGACCCAGTACTTC TRBJ2-5 TRBV5-1 .
CASSPGGAVNTQYF TGTGCCAGCAGTCCCGGGGGGGCTGTAAATACGCAGTATTTT TRBJ2-3 TRBV7-2 TRBD2
CASRGQSSYEQYF TGTGCCAGCAGGGGACAGAGTAGCTACGAGCAGTACTTC TRBJ2-7 TRBV5-6 TRBD1
CASSPYLSRELFF TGTGCCAGCAGTCCCTACTTGTCCCGGGAGCTGTTTTTT TRBJ2-2 TRBV27 .
CASSQTPTGKYEQYF TGCGCCAGCAGCCAAACCCCCACAGGGAAGTACGAGCAGTACTTC TRBJ2-7 TRBV4-1 .